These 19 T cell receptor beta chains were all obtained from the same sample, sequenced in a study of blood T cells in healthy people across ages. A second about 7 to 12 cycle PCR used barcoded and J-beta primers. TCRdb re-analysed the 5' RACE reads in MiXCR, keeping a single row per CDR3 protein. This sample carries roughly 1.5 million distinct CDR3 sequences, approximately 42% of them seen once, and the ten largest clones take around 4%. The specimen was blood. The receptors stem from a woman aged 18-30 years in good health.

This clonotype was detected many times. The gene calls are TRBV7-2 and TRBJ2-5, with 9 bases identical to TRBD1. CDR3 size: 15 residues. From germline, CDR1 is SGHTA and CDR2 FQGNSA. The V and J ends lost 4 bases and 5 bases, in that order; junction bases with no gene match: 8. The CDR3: CASSWAGTGLETQYF. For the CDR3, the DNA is TGTGCCAGCAGCTGGGCCGGGACAGGGCTGGAGACCCAGTACTTC.

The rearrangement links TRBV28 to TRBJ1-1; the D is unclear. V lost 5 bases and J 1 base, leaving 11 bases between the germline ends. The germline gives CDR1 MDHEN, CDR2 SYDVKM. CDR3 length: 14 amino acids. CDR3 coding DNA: TGTGCCAGCAGTGTACGATCTGCGAACACTGAAGCTTTCTTT. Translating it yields CASSVRSANTEAFF.

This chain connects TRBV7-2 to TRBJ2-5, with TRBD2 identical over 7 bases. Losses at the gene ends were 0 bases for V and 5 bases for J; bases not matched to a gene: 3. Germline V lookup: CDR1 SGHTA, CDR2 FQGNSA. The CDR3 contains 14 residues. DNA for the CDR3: TGTGCCAGCAGCTTAGCGGGGGGGATGGAGACCCAGTACTTC. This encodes CASSLAGGMETQYF.

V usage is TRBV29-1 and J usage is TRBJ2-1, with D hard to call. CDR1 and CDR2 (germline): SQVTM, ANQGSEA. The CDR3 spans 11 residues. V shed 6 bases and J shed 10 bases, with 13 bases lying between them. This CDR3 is CSVSYRVEQFF. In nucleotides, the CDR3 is TGCAGCGTCTCCTACCGGGTCGAGCAGTTCTTC.

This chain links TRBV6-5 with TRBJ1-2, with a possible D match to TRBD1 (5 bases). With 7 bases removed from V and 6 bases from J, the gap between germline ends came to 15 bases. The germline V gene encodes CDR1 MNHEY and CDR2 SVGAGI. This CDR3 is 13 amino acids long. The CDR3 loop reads CASMGVGPHGYTF. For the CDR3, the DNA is TGTGCCAGCATGGGGGTGGGGCCACATGGCTACACCTTC.

CDR3 bases: TGTGCCATCAGTGGGGACAGATCCTACGAGCAGTACTTC. Its translation is CAISGDRSYEQYF. The genes are TRBV10-3 and TRBJ2-7; 7 positions match TRBD1. The germline CDR1 and CDR2 sequences are ENHRY and SYGVKD. With 4 bases clipped from V and 1 base from J, the junction kept 1 base outside the gene matches. The CDR3 covers 13 residues.

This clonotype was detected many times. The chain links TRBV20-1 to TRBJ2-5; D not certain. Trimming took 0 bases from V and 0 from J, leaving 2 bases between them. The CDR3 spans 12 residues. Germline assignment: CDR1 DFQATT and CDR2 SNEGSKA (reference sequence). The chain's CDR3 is CSARDHQETQYF. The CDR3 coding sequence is TGCAGTGCTAGAGACCACCAAGAGACCCAGTACTTC.

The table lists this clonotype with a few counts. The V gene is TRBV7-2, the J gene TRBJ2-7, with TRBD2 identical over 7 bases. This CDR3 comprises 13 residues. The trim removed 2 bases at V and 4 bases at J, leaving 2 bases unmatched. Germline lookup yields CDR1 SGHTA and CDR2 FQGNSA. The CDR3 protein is CASSLNGGYEQYF. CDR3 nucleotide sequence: TGTGCCAGCAGCTTAAACGGGGGGTACGAGCAGTACTTC.

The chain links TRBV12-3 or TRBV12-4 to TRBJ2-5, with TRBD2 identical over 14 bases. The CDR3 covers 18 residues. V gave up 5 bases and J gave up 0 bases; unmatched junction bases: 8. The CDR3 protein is CASSPTSGRARYQETQYF. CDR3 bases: TGTGCCAGCAGTCCGACTAGCGGGAGGGCCAGGTACCAAGAGACCCAGTACTTC.

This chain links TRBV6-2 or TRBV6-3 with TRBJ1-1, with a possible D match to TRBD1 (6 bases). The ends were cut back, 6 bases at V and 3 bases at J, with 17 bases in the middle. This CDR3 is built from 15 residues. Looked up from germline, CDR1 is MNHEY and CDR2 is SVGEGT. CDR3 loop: CASRIQGRSDTEAFF. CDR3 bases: TGTGCCAGCAGAATACAGGGTAGGTCGGACACTGAAGCTTTCTTT.

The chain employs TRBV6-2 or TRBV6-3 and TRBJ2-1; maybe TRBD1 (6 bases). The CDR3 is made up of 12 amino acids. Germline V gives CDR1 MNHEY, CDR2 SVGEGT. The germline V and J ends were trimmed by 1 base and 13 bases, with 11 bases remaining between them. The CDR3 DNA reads TGTGCCAGCAGTTACTGGGGGCAAACACAGTTCTTC. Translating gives CASSYWGQTQFF.

CDR3 residues: CASGVSYEQFF. The DNA of the CDR3 is TGTGCCAGCGGAGTCTCCTACGAGCAGTTCTTC. V and J are TRBV12-3 or TRBV12-4 and TRBJ2-1; the D is unclear. The CDR3 is 11 residues long. Trimming cost V 8 bases and J 10 bases, with 12 bases left between them.

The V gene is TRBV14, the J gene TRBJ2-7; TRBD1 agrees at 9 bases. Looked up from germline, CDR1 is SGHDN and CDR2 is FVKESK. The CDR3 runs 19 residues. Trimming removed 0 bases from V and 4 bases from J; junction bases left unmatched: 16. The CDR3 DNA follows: TGTGCCAGCAGCCAAGATTGGTGGGGACAGGGAAATCAAAGGTACGAGCAGTACTTC. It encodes CASSQDWWGQGNQRYEQYF.

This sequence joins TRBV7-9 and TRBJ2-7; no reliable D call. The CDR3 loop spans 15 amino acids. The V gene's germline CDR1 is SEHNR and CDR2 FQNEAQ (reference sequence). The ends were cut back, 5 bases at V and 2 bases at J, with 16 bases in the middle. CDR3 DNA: TGTGCCAGCAGCCCCCTGGGATGGGGAACCTACGAGCAGTACTTC. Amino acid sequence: CASSPLGWGTYEQYF. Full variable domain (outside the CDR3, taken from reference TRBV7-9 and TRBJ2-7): DTGVSQNPRHKITKRGQNVTFRCDPISEHNRLYWYRQTLGQGPEFLTYFQNEAQLEKSRLLSDRFSAERPKGSFSTLEIQRTEQGDSAMYLCASSPLGWGTYEQYFGPGTRLTVT.

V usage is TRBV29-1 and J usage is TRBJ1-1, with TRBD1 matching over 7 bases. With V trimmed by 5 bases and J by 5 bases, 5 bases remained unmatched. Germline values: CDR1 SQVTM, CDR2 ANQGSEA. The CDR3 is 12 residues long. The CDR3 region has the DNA TGCAGCGTTTGGCAGGGGGGGACTGAAGCTTTCTTT. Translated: CSVWQGGTEAFF.

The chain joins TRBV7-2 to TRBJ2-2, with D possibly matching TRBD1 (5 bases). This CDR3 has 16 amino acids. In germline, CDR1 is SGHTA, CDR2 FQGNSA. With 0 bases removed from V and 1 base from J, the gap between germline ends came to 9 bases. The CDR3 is CASSLAGQVNTGELFF. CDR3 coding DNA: TGTGCCAGCAGCTTAGCCGGACAAGTGAACACCGGGGAGCTGTTTTTT. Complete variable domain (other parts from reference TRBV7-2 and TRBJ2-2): GAGVSQSPSNKVTEKGKDVELRCDPISGHTALYWYRQSLGQGLEFLIYFQGNSAPDKSGLPSDRFSAERTGGSVSTLTIQRTQQEDSAVYLCASSLAGQVNTGELFFGEGSRLTVL.

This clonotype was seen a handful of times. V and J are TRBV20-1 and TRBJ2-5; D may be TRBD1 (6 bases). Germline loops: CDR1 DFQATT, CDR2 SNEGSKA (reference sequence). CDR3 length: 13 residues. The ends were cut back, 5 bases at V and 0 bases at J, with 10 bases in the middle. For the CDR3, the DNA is TGCAGTGCTCCCCAGGGGAACCAAGAGACCCAGTACTTC. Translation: CSAPQGNQETQYF.

The CDR3 spells CASRKPGQATDTQYF. The DNA of the CDR3 is TGTGCCAGCAGAAAACCGGGACAGGCTACAGATACGCAGTATTTT. The gene calls are TRBV4-2 and TRBJ2-3; 8 positions match TRBD1. The CDR3 covers 15 residues. In germline, CDR1 is LGHNA, CDR2 YNFKEQ. V was pared by 6 bases and J by 3 bases, with 8 bases of the junction left unmatched.

The CDR3 bases are TGTGCCAGCAGCTTAGTAGTTAGGTACAATGAGCAGTTCTTC. Protein: CASSLVVRYNEQFF. The V and J genes are TRBV7-9 and TRBJ2-1; D gene ambiguous. The length of the CDR3 is 14 residues. Per the germline V gene, CDR1 is SEHNR and CDR2 is FQNEAQ (reference sequence). V was trimmed by 1 base and J by 4 bases, leaving 8 bases between them.